This T cell receptor beta chain was obtained from a study of cytomegalovirus exposure and HLA in healthy donors. Amplification used 60 Vbeta primers and 13 Jbeta primers. Data came from immunoSEQ multiplex PCR; TCRdb stores just in-frame clones and leaves some out. Of fewer than 150,000 clones listed, around 73% are singletons. Though probably carrying unrecorded immune exposures, donors were nominally healthy at sampling. Findings and caveats of the study: TCR association rates varied by HLA locus in a later analysis, with DRB1 highest and HLA-C lowest. Some highly shared sequence variants likely arose as a pipeline artifact. A missense variant in DCLRE1C was later tied to TCR beta V- and J-gene trimming.

Comment on this clone: Its target is unknown.

What was sequenced was PBMCs. The receptor's source is a man aged 50-60 years in good health and CMV-seronegative.

CDR3 residues: CASSLGSQGNHEQYF. CDR3 DNA sequence: TGCGCCAGCAGCCTGGGCTCACAGGGAAACCACGAGCAGTACTTC. J is TRBJ2-7 and V is TRBV4-1, with D possibly matching TRBD1 (6 bases). Per germline, CDR1 MGHRA and CDR2 YSYEKL. V dropped 4 bases and J dropped 5 bases, with 18 bases sitting between them. This CDR3 contains 15 residues.